The next 29 T cell receptor beta chains were all read from a single sample in a study of blood T cell repertoires in COVID-19. Measured with immunoSEQ multiplex PCR; TCRdb has only the in-frame clones, and not every one. Among about 380,000 clones listed, 80% to 90% were seen once. The sequencing input was peripheral blood. Source of these receptors: a middle-aged man with acute or convalescent COVID-19.

V gene TRBV5-1 combines with J gene TRBJ1-2, with D unresolved. Germline CDR1 SGHRS, CDR2 YFSETQ. V lost 0 bases and J 5 bases, leaving 5 bases between the germline ends. This CDR3 region has 12 residues. Here the CDR3 reads CASSLDQYGYTF. CDR3 nucleotide sequence: TGCGCCAGCAGCTTGGATCAGTATGGCTACACCTTC.

The J gene is TRBJ2-1, the V gene TRBV7-3; the D is unclear. This CDR3 has 16 amino acids. Trimming pared 3 bases from V and 8 bases from J, leaving 20 bases between. Germline V lookup: CDR1 SGHTA, CDR2 FQGTGA. This CDR3 is CASSLYPTAQTDEQFF. The CDR3 DNA is TGTGCCAGCAGCTTGTATCCAACAGCCCAGACCGATGAGCAGTTCTTC.

This clone has more than one count but fewer than ten. The rearrangement uses TRBV15 and TRBJ1-1, with unresolved D. This CDR3 has 14 amino acids. Per the germline V gene, CDR1 is LNHNV and CDR2 is YYDKDF (reference sequence). V was shortened by 0 bases and J by 3 bases, with 8 bases between the two germline ends. CDR3 loop: CATSRDLTDTEAFF. The CDR3 DNA follows: TGTGCCACCAGCAGAGATCTAACAGACACTGAAGCTTTCTTT.

The J gene is TRBJ1-2, the V gene TRBV4-1; TRBD1 aligns across 9 bases. Germline assignment: CDR1 MGHRA and CDR2 YSYEKL. The CDR3 consists of 14 residues. V trimming: 4 bases; J trimming: 8 bases; junction bases outside the gene matches: 8. CDR3 nucleotide sequence: TGCGCCAGCAGCCCCTGGACAGGGGTGATCGGCTACACCTTC. As protein: CASSPWTGVIGYTF.

The chain uses TRBV25-1 and TRBJ2-1; TRBD2 aligns across 9 bases. The ends lost 4 bases at V and 10 bases at J; junction bases unmatched: 11. CDR3 length: 15 residues. Germline assignment: CDR1 MGHDK and CDR2 SYGVNS. CDR3 region: CASSALAGAQGEQFF. CDR3 DNA: TGTGCCAGCAGTGCTTTAGCGGGGGCGCAAGGCGAGCAGTTCTTC.

The V call is TRBV7-6, the J call TRBJ2-3; TRBD2 might be the D (6 bases). In germline, CDR1 is SGHVS, CDR2 FNYEAQ. Trimming cost V 8 bases and J 0 bases, with 18 bases left between them. The CDR3 covers 16 residues. The CDR3 DNA reads TGTGCCAGCTGTTGCGGGGCTCAAACTAGCACAGATACGCAGTATTTT. Protein sequence: CASCCGAQTSTDTQYF.

V gene TRBV9 combines with J gene TRBJ2-1; TRBD1 matches 8 bases. The CDR3 extends over 15 amino acids. V shed 2 bases and J 7 bases; nucleotides not matched to a gene: 8. Germline lookup yields CDR1 SGDLS and CDR2 YYNGEE. As DNA, the CDR3 is TGTGCCAGCAGCGTCCTGGGACAGGCCGTTAATGAGCAGTTCTTC. Amino acid sequence: CASSVLGQAVNEQFF.

The rearrangement joins TRBV6-2 or TRBV6-3 to TRBJ2-1, with 8 bases identical to TRBD2. The CDR3 runs to 18 residues. Germline assignment: CDR1 MNHEY and CDR2 SVGEGT. V gave up 2 bases and J gave up 4 bases; unmatched junction bases: 13. Written as DNA, the CDR3 is TGTGCCAGCAGTTACCCTAAATGGGACGGGAGGGGGTACAATGAGCAGTTCTTC. It is translated as CASSYPKWDGRGYNEQFF.

The V and J genes are TRBV7-8 and TRBJ2-1; weak D call: TRBD1 (5 bases). The ends were cut back, 7 bases at V and 3 bases at J, with 13 bases in the middle. The V gene's germline CDR1 is SGHVS and CDR2 FQNEAQ. The CDR3 spans 14 residues. For the CDR3, the DNA is TGTGCCAGCAACGACCACAGGCTCTACAATGAGCAGTTCTTC. Translating it yields CASNDHRLYNEQFF. Combining the CDR3 with reference TRBV7-8 and TRBJ2-1 gives the whole variable domain GAGVSQSPRYKVAKRGQDVALRCDPISGHVSLFWYQQALGQGPEFLTYFQNEAQLDKSGLPSDRFFAERPEGSVSTLKIQRTQQEDSAVYLCASNDHRLYNEQFFGPGTRLTVL.

The chain has TRBV11-2 and TRBJ2-7, with a weak D call TRBD2 (6 bases). With 8 bases removed from V and 4 bases from J, the gap between germline ends came to 6 bases. CDR3 length: 10 amino acids. Germline V gives CDR1 SGHAT, CDR2 FQNNGV. The chain's CDR3 is CASGGYEQYF. CDR3 nucleotides: TGTGCCAGCGGGGGGTACGAGCAGTACTTC.

The CDR3 DNA is TGTGCCAGCAGCTCGACGACAGAGAGCTCCTACGAGCAGTACTTC. Translated, it gives CASSSTTESSYEQYF. The chain employs TRBV7-9 and TRBJ2-7, with D perhaps matching TRBD1 (5 bases). The CDR3 extends over 15 amino acids. The germline CDR1 and CDR2 sequences are SEHNR and FQNEAQ (reference sequence). Trimming left V 4 bases short and J 0 bases short, with 13 bases between.

In DNA form, the CDR3 reads TGTGCCAGCAGGGTCGAGGGGGCTAAGGAGGGCTACACCTTC. Protein product: CASRVEGAKEGYTF. The chain links TRBV25-1 to TRBJ1-2, with 7 bases that match TRBD1. The CDR3 covers 14 residues. J gave up 8 bases and V 6 bases, and 12 bases lay outside the gene matches. CDR1 and CDR2 from the germline V gene are MGHDK and SYGVNS.

V is TRBV29-1 and J is TRBJ1-1; tentative D call: TRBD1 (5 bases). V lost 2 bases, J lost 4 bases, and 11 bases lay in between. The CDR3 has 13 residues. Germline loops: CDR1 SQVTM, CDR2 ANQGSEA. The CDR3 DNA reads TGCAGCGTTGAACAGGGTAGGGGCACTGAAGCTTTCTTT. This sequence encodes CSVEQGRGTEAFF.

The chain employs TRBV12-3 or TRBV12-4 and TRBJ1-5; D is ambiguous. The CDR3 contains 13 residues. V lost 3 bases to trimming and J lost 4 bases, with 7 bases between them. CDR3 region: CASSFGKNQPQHF. The CDR3 coding sequence is TGTGCCAGCAGTTTTGGCAAAAATCAGCCCCAGCATTTT.

The CDR3 spells CASSLELAGTLEQYF. CDR3 nucleotide sequence: TGTGCCAGCAGCTTGGAACTAGCGGGGACCCTCGAGCAGTACTTC. This rearrangement joins TRBV5-5 to TRBJ2-7; 10 bases agree with TRBD2. CDR1 is SGHKS, CDR2 YYEKEE, per germline (reference sequence). The CDR3 totals 15 residues. The trim removed 0 bases at V and 6 bases at J, leaving 6 bases unmatched. The full variable domain, rest sourced from reference TRBV5-5 and TRBJ2-7, is DAGVTQSPTHLIKTRGQQVTLRCSPISGHKSVSWYQQVLGQGPQFIFQYYEKEERGRGNFPDRFSARQFPNYSSELNVNALLLGDSALYLCASSLELAGTLEQYFGPGTRLTVT.

The gene calls are TRBV19 and TRBJ1-3; TRBD1 is a possible D gene (6 bases). Trimming stripped 3 bases from V and 1 base from J, with 10 bases between. Germline assignment: CDR1 LNHDA and CDR2 SQIVND (reference sequence). The CDR3 totals 15 residues. The CDR3 spells CASSIDRLSGNTIYF. The CDR3 DNA reads as TGTGCCAGTAGTATCGACAGGTTATCTGGAAACACCATATATTTT.

This clone appeared once. The gene calls are TRBV10-3 and TRBJ2-5; 8 nucleotides align to TRBD1. V gave up 5 bases and J gave up 4 bases; unmatched junction bases: 6. Germline assignment: CDR1 ENHRY and CDR2 SYGVKD. The CDR3 covers 14 residues. The CDR3 protein is CAISPGGGRETQYF. CDR3 bases: TGTGCCATCAGTCCAGGGGGCGGGCGAGAGACCCAGTACTTC.

This clone has a single count. The V gene is TRBV6-5, the J gene TRBJ1-4; 7 bases match TRBD1. Unmatched junction bases numbered 10, after V lost 5 bases and J lost 7 bases. CDR3 length equals 15 residues. The germline gives CDR1 MNHEY, CDR2 SVGAGI. CDR3 protein: CASSQRWDSSEKLFF. For the CDR3, the DNA is TGTGCCAGCAGTCAGAGATGGGACAGTAGTGAAAAACTGTTTTTT.

The J gene is TRBJ1-1, the V gene TRBV28, with D perhaps TRBD1 (5 bases). Trimming cost V 1 base and J 10 bases, with 7 bases left between them. Per the germline V gene, CDR1 is MDHEN and CDR2 is SYDVKM. This CDR3 is built from 11 residues. This chain's CDR3 is CASSLSGVAFF. CDR3 in DNA: TGTGCCAGCAGTTTATCGGGGGTAGCTTTCTTT.

CDR3 bases: TGTGCCAGCAGTTACGGCCAGGCCACTGAAGCTTTCTTT. It yields the protein CASSYGQATEAFF. The chain uses TRBV6-5 and TRBJ1-1; D remains unclear. The CDR3 length is 13 residues. V was pared by 2 bases and J by 4 bases, with 8 bases between. The V gene's germline CDR1 is MNHEY and CDR2 SVGAGI.

The J gene is TRBJ1-2, the V gene TRBV25-1; 8 bases are shared with TRBD1. Trimming at V came to 1 base and at J to 3 bases, leaving 4 bases not matched to a gene. The CDR3 spans 15 residues. In germline, CDR1 is MGHDK, CDR2 SYGVNS. The CDR3 sequence is CASSELMTGDYGYTF. Written as DNA, the CDR3 is TGTGCCAGCAGTGAATTGATGACAGGGGACTATGGCTACACCTTC.

This rearrangement joins TRBV4-1 to TRBJ1-2, with 7 bases aligning to TRBD1. V lost 4 bases and J lost 2; bases outside the gene matches: 4. The germline V gene encodes CDR1 MGHRA and CDR2 YSYEKL. CDR3 length: 14 residues. CDR3 residues: CASSPQGQNYGYTF. The CDR3 nucleotides are TGCGCCAGCAGCCCCCAGGGACAGAACTATGGCTACACCTTC.

This chain connects TRBV5-1 to TRBJ2-3; TRBD2 agrees at 13 bases. With 7 bases clipped from V and 4 bases from J, the junction kept 3 bases outside the gene matches. CDR1 is SGHRS, CDR2 YFSETQ, per germline. The CDR3 is 14 residues long. CDR3 DNA sequence: TGCGCCAGCTACACTAGCGGGAGGGCAGATACGCAGTATTTT. The encoded protein is CASYTSGRADTQYF. The variable domain in full, with the rest retrieved from reference TRBV5-1 and TRBJ2-3, is KAGVTQTPRYLIKTRGQQVTLSCSPISGHRSVSWYQQTPGQGLQFLFEYFSETQRNKGNFPGRFSGRQFSNSRSEMNVSTLELGDSALYLCASYTSGRADTQYFGPGTRLTVL.

The chain uses TRBV20-1 and TRBJ1-2; D unresolved. Deletions cut 2 bases from V and 6 bases from J, with 4 bases between. The CDR3 has 10 residues. Germline loops: CDR1 DFQATT, CDR2 SNEGSKA (reference sequence). CDR3 nucleotide sequence: TGCAGTGCTAGATCCGATGGCTACACCTTC. The encoded protein is CSARSDGYTF.

The chain joins TRBV10-3 to TRBJ1-4; perhaps TRBD1 as D (6 bases). Trimming took 0 bases from V and 7 from J, leaving 12 bases between them. The CDR3 is 15 amino acids. In germline, CDR1 is ENHRY, CDR2 SYGVKD. CDR3 region: CAISESGAGFEKLFF. Written as DNA, the CDR3 is TGTGCCATCAGTGAGTCGGGGGCAGGTTTTGAAAAACTGTTTTTT.

This chain connects TRBV5-1 to TRBJ2-5; 9 positions match TRBD1. This CDR3 region has 15 residues. Per germline, CDR1 SGHRS and CDR2 YFSETQ. V gave up 3 bases and J gave up 4 bases; unmatched junction bases: 7. The CDR3 loop is CASSWGQGKVETQYF. The CDR3 DNA reads TGCGCCAGCAGCTGGGGACAGGGTAAAGTAGAGACCCAGTACTTC.

This chain links TRBV9 with TRBJ2-7; 7 nucleotides agree with TRBD2. The CDR3 has 15 amino acids. V lost 0 bases and J lost 3; bases outside the gene matches: 6. Germline V lookup: CDR1 SGDLS, CDR2 YYNGEE. This CDR3 is CASSVDAGEIYEQYF. DNA for the CDR3: TGTGCCAGCAGCGTAGATGCGGGGGAAATCTACGAGCAGTACTTC. Full variable domain (missing parts from reference TRBV9 and TRBJ2-7): DSGVTQTPKHLITATGQRVTLRCSPRSGDLSVYWYQQSLDQGLQFLIQYYNGEERAKGNILERFSAQQFPDLHSELNLSSLELGDSALYFCASSVDAGEIYEQYFGPGTRLTVT.

The chain has TRBV19 and TRBJ1-2; a possible D gene is TRBD1 (5 bases). The CDR3 runs to 12 residues. CDR1 and CDR2 from the germline V gene are LNHDA and SQIVND (reference sequence). Trimming cost V 3 bases and J 6 bases, with 8 bases left between them. CDR3 nucleotides: TGTGCCAGTAGTATGCAACAGGATGGCTACACCTTC. Protein sequence: CASSMQQDGYTF.

The rearrangement links TRBV2 to TRBJ2-3; the match to TRBD1 covers 9 bases. V trimming: 3 bases; J trimming: 0 bases; junction bases outside the gene matches: 1. The CDR3 covers 15 residues. Per the germline V gene, CDR1 is SNHLY and CDR2 is FYNNEI. The CDR3: CASSEDRGSTDTQYF. In DNA, the CDR3 is TGTGCCAGCAGTGAGGACAGGGGAAGCACAGATACGCAGTATTTT.